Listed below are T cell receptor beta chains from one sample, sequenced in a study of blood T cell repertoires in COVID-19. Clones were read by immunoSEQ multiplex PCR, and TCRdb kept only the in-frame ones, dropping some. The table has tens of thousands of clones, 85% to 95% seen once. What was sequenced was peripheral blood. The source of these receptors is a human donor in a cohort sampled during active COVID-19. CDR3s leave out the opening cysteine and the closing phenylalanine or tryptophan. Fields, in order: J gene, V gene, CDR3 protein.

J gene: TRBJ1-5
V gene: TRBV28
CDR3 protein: ASILTGGSYSNQPQH

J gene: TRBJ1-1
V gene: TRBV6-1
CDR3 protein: ASSEAEENTEAF

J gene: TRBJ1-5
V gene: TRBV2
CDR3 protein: ASSGGGYSNQPQH

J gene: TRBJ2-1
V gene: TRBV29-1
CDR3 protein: SPRLAGTRDNEQF

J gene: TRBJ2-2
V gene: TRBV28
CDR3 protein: ASSLVTTGAGELF

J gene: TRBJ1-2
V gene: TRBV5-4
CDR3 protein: ASRATGTNYGYT

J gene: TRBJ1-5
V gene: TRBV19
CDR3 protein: ASSVPYSNQPQH

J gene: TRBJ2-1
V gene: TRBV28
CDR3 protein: ATKGPSYNEQF

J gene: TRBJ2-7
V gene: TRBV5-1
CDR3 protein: ASSQGQGALYEQY

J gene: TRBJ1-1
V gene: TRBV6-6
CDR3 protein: ASRPLDSRSEAF

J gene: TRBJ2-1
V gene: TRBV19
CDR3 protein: ASSIGTSAYNEQF

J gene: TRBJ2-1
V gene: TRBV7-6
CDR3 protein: ASSLSGEAGRAPSYNEQF

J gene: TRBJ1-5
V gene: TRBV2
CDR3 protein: ASNQDREQPQH

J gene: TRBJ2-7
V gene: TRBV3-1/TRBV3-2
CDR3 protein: ASSHLGASGSYEQY

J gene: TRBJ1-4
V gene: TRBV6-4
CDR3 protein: ASSRQGGEKLF

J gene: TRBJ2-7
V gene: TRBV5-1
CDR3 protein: ASSGGQGSYEQY

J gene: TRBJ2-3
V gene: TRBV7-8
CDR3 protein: ASSPPWTSTDTQY

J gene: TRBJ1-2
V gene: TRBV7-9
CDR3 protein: ASSLSTTNYGYT

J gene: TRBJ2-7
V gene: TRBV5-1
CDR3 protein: ASRPGGTGPYEQY

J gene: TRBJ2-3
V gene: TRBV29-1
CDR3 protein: SVEQGALAGEDTQY

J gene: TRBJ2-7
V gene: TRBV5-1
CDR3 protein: ASSLGLAGRPSYEQY

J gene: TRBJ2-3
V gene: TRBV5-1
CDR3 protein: ASRLAGDGTDTQY

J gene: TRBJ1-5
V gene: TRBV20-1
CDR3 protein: SASDGGPDQPQH

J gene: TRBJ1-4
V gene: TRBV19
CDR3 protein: ASRLNEKLF

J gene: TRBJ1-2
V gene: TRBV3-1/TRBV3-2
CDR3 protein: ASSQLDRSNYGYT

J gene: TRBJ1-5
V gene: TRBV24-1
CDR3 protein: ATSDSTRDQPQH

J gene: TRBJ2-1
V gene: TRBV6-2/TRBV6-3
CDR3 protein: ASSSPRLAGGSGYNEQF

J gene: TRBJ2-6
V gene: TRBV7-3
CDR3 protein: ASSLSSGRFGANVLT

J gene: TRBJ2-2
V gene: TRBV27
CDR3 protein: ASTMRRGRMTGELF

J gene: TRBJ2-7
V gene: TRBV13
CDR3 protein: ASSAQLAGEGEQY

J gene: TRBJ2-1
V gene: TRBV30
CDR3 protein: AWSVAGGSNEQF

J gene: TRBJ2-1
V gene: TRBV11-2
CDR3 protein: ASSLDGQYNEQF

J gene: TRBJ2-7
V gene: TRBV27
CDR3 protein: ASSFRGPLDEQY

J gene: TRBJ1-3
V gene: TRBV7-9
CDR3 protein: ASSPGGSGNTIY

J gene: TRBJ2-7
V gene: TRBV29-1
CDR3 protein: SVAPGQGDTYEQY

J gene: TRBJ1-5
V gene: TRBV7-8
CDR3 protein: ASSSRQGWQPQH

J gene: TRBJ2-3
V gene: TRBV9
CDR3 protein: ASSVISGSTDTQY

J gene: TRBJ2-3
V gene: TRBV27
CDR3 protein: ASSLGGMGAPDTQY

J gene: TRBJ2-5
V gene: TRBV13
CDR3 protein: ASSSVQGAGETQY

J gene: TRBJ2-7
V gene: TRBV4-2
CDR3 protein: ASSPQRGSSYEQY

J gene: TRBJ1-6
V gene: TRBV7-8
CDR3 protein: ASSLQQGSYNSPLH

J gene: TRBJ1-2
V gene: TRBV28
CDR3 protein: ASRDSNYGYT

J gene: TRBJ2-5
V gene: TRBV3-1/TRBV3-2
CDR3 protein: ASSPPREEKIQETQY

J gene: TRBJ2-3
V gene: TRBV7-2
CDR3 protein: ASSPAGVRDTQY

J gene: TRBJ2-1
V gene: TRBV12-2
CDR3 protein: ASRLAEAGRNTYNEQF

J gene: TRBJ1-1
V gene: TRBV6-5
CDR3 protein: ASRQGDEAF

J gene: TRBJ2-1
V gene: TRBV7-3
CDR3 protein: ASSSSAVQNEQF

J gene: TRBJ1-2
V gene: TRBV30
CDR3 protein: AWSETGVGYGYT

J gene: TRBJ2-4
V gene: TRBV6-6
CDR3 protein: ASRAGTENIQY